This T cell receptor beta chain was sequenced for a study of cytomegalovirus exposure and HLA in healthy donors. A multiplex PCR was run with 60 Vbeta primers and 13 Jbeta primers. Only in-frame clones appear in the TCRdb table, and some are missing; sequencing was by immunoSEQ multiplex PCR. Among tens of thousands of clones listed, just under 75% were seen once. Study-level results: A later analysis associated some 18,000 TCR beta sequences with HLA alleles at a 0.05 false discovery rate.

This CDR3 has 14 amino acids. Germline V lookup: CDR1 GTSNPN, CDR2 SVGIG (reference sequence). V lost 4 bases and J lost 2; bases outside the gene matches: 3. This clone was found a few times. The antigen is not known. The chain combines TRBV30 with TRBJ2-1; 9 positions agree with TRBD1. The clonotype was recovered from a man aged 25 to 40 in good health and CMV-seropositive. Source material: PBMCs. The CDR3 loop is CAWNRDRAYNEQFF. CDR3 nucleotides: TGTGCCTGGAACCGGGACAGGGCCTACAATGAGCAGTTCTTC.